One sample yielded the 2 T cell receptor beta chains listed below, sequenced in a study of T-cell memory formation after mild COVID-19. TCRdb reanalysed the 5' RACE reads using MiXCR and keeps one entry per CDR3 protein. This table holds 250,000 to 350,000 distinct CDR3 sequences, 15% to 20% found once. The sample taken for sequencing was PBMCs or a T cell subset sorted from them (not recorded which). These receptors were collected from a man younger than 35 who had mild COVID-19 (a few samples of this study predate the infection). Cell type and time point are not known.

V and J are TRBV4-3 and TRBJ2-3; tentative D call: TRBD2 (5 bases). V lost 2 bases and J 2 bases, leaving 17 bases between the germline ends. Germline lookup yields CDR1 LGHNA and CDR2 YSLEER. This CDR3 is 17 amino acids long. Here the CDR3 reads CASSQLYRDPYTDTQYF. Here the CDR3 DNA reads TGCGCCAGCAGCCAACTTTACCGGGATCCCTACACAGATACGCAGTATTTT.

This chain joins TRBV6-2 or TRBV6-3 and TRBJ1-2, with D hard to call. Germline V gene data show CDR1 as MNHEY and CDR2 as SVGEGT. This CDR3 contains 12 residues. V gave up 0 bases and J gave up 9 bases, with 8 bases separating them. The CDR3 sequence is CASSYSGWSYTF. CDR3 nucleotide sequence: TGTGCCAGCAGTTACTCCGGTTGGAGCTACACCTTC.